A selection of T cell receptor beta chains follows, all from one sample in a study of blood T cell repertoires in COVID-19. Here immunoSEQ multiplex PCR was the method, and the copy in TCRdb shows in-frame clones only, minus some. The repertoire holds around 140,000 clones, with 65% to 80% as singletons. The specimen sequenced was peripheral blood. The receptors were gathered from an older woman with acute or convalescent COVID-19. The CDR3 runs from the conserved cysteine through the conserved F or W. The order of the fields is CDR3 protein, CDR3 DNA, J gene, CDR3 length, V gene, clone size, D gene. The D gene is left open where the match is weak. Not every row has a clone size; where given, it reads once, few, many or a size class.

CDR3: CASTSWEWAEQFF; DNA: TGTGCCAGTACTTCTTGGGAGTGGGCTGAGCAGTTCTTC; J: TRBJ2-1; length: 13; V: TRBV19; size: .; D: .
CDR3: CASSISPTGSYNEQFF; DNA: TGTGCCAGTAGTATTTCGCCGACAGGTTCCTACAATGAGCAGTTCTTC; J: TRBJ2-1; length: 16; V: TRBV19; size: .; D: .
CDR3: CASSKRFGEQYF; DNA: TGTGCCAGCAGCAAGCGGTTCGGGGAGCAGTACTTC; J: TRBJ2-7; length: 12; V: TRBV11-2; size: .; D: .
CDR3: CASSPLDSPKIGTNEKLFF; DNA: TGTGCCAGCTCACCACTTGACAGTCCCAAGATCGGGACTAATGAAAAACTGTTTTTT; J: TRBJ1-4; length: 19; V: TRBV18; size: .; D: .
CDR3: CASSLRGQGSGDTQYF; DNA: TGTGCCAGCAGCTTAAGGGGACAGGGGTCCGGAGATACGCAGTATTTT; J: TRBJ2-3; length: 16; V: TRBV7-3; size: .; D: TRBD1
CDR3: CASSLTGTHEQYF; DNA: TGTGCCAGCAGCTTAACAGGGACCCACGAGCAGTACTTC; J: TRBJ2-7; length: 13; V: TRBV11-2; size: few; D: .
CDR3: CASSSTGTTYNEQFF; DNA: TGCGCCAGCAGCTCGACCGGGACTACATACAATGAGCAGTTCTTC; J: TRBJ2-1; length: 15; V: TRBV5-1; size: few; D: TRBD2
CDR3: CASSISGQLNTEAFF; DNA: TGTGCCAGTAGTATAAGCGGGCAGCTGAACACTGAAGCTTTCTTT; J: TRBJ1-1; length: 15; V: TRBV19; size: .; D: .
CDR3: CASNQGANNEQFF; DNA: TGCGCCAGCAATCAGGGGGCGAACAATGAGCAGTTCTTC; J: TRBJ2-1; length: 13; V: TRBV5-1; size: few; D: TRBD1
CDR3: CASRSDRGSGGYTF; DNA: TGTGCCAGCAGGTCCGACAGGGGATCGGGTGGCTACACCTTC; J: TRBJ1-2; length: 14; V: TRBV7-9; size: .; D: TRBD1
CDR3: CASSQATDNYGYTF; DNA: TGCGCCAGCAGTCAGGCGACTGATAACTATGGCTACACCTTC; J: TRBJ1-2; length: 14; V: TRBV23-1; size: .; D: .
CDR3: CASSLIRGDTQYF; DNA: TGTGCCAGCAGCTTAATCAGGGGGGATACGCAGTATTTT; J: TRBJ2-3; length: 13; V: TRBV7-3; size: .; D: TRBD1
CDR3: CASSNPGSAETQYF; DNA: TGTGCCAGTAGTAACCCAGGATCGGCAGAGACCCAGTACTTC; J: TRBJ2-5; length: 14; V: TRBV19; size: once; D: .
CDR3: CASSFLHQEDSPLHF; DNA: TGTGCCAGCAGTTTCTTACATCAGGAGGATTCACCCCTCCACTTT; J: TRBJ1-6; length: 15; V: TRBV6-6; size: .; D: .
CDR3: CASSSSRGGEQYF; DNA: TGTGCCAGCAGCTCTTCGCGGGGCGGCGAGCAGTACTTC; J: TRBJ2-7; length: 13; V: TRBV11-3; size: .; D: .
CDR3: CSVLDRLQYF; DNA: TGCAGCGTCCTAGATAGGCTGCAGTACTTC; J: TRBJ2-7; length: 10; V: TRBV29-1; size: .; D: .
CDR3: CASSGRQGNEKLFF; DNA: TGTGCCAGCTCAGGAAGACAGGGGAATGAAAAACTGTTTTTT; J: TRBJ1-4; length: 14; V: TRBV18; size: .; D: TRBD1
CDR3: CASSLPVYEQYF; DNA: TGTGCCAGCAGTTTACCTGTCTACGAGCAGTACTTC; J: TRBJ2-7; length: 12; V: TRBV28; size: .; D: .
CDR3: CASSFGRANTGELFF; DNA: TGCGCCAGCAGCTTCGGGAGAGCGAACACCGGGGAGCTGTTTTTT; J: TRBJ2-2; length: 15; V: TRBV5-1; size: .; D: .
CDR3: CASISDRVGETQYF; DNA: TGCGCCAGCATATCGGACAGGGTAGGAGAGACCCAGTACTTC; J: TRBJ2-5; length: 14; V: TRBV10-2; size: .; D: TRBD1
CDR3: CASSYGRGAFF; DNA: TGTGCCAGCAGTTACGGCAGGGGGGCTTTCTTT; J: TRBJ1-1; length: 11; V: TRBV6-2/TRBV6-3; size: .; D: TRBD1
CDR3: CASILADRDRAPQHF; DNA: TGTGCCAGCATCCTAGCTGACAGGGATCGAGCGCCCCAGCATTTT; J: TRBJ1-5; length: 15; V: TRBV6-5; size: .; D: TRBD1
CDR3: CASSLYLGDQPQHF; DNA: TGTGCCAGCAGTTTATATCTGGGAGATCAGCCCCAGCATTTT; J: TRBJ1-5; length: 14; V: TRBV28; size: once; D: .
CDR3: CASSLLRTGGDLRKGYTF; DNA: TGTGCCAGCAGTTTATTACGGACAGGGGGCGACCTTCGAAAAGGCTACACCTTC; J: TRBJ1-2; length: 18; V: TRBV27; size: .; D: TRBD1
CDR3: CASSLGQAFSYEQYF; DNA: TGTGCCAGCAGCTTGGGGCAGGCCTTCTCCTACGAGCAGTACTTC; J: TRBJ2-7; length: 15; V: TRBV5-4; size: .; D: .
CDR3: CASSRAGGNTIYF; DNA: TGTGCCAGCAGCCGGGCAGGTGGAAACACCATATATTTT; J: TRBJ1-3; length: 13; V: TRBV6-2/TRBV6-3; size: .; D: .
CDR3: CAVPGTGGFTNEKLFF; DNA: TGTGCCGTCCCCGGGACAGGGGGCTTCACTAATGAAAAACTGTTTTTT; J: TRBJ1-4; length: 16; V: TRBV7-9; size: .; D: TRBD1
CDR3: CASSQGQGDTSTDTQYF; DNA: TGTGCCAGCAGCCAAGGACAGGGCGATACTAGCACAGATACGCAGTATTTT; J: TRBJ2-3; length: 17; V: TRBV7-9; size: .; D: TRBD1
CDR3: CAWSQDSYTEAFF; DNA: TGTGCCTGGAGTCAGGACAGCTACACTGAAGCTTTCTTT; J: TRBJ1-1; length: 13; V: TRBV30; size: .; D: .
CDR3: CASSHLGTGNSPLHF; DNA: TGTGCCAGCAGCCACCTCGGGACAGGGAATTCACCCCTCCACTTT; J: TRBJ1-6; length: 15; V: TRBV14; size: .; D: TRBD1
CDR3: CASSSLPKGELFF; DNA: TGTGCCAGCAGTTCCCTACCCAAGGGGGAGCTGTTTTTT; J: TRBJ2-2; length: 13; V: TRBV6-6; size: .; D: .
CDR3: CASSLDRLNQPQHF; DNA: TGTGCCAGCAGTTTAGACAGACTTAATCAGCCCCAGCATTTT; J: TRBJ1-5; length: 14; V: TRBV28; size: once; D: .
CDR3: CASSPQGFSSRRYGYTF; DNA: TGTGCCAGCAGTCCTCAGGGGTTTTCGTCTAGGCGATATGGCTACACCTTC; J: TRBJ1-2; length: 17; V: TRBV3-1/TRBV3-2; size: .; D: .
CDR3: CASSVGGTAYGYTF; DNA: TGTGCCAGCAGCGTAGGCGGGACAGCCTATGGCTACACCTTC; J: TRBJ1-2; length: 14; V: TRBV9; size: .; D: TRBD1
CDR3: CASSLGHRSGEQFF; DNA: TGTGCCAGCAGCTTGGGGCACAGGTCGGGTGAGCAGTTCTTC; J: TRBJ2-1; length: 14; V: TRBV5-6; size: .; D: .
CDR3: CATLSFGGGTGAYEQYF; DNA: TGCGCCACCCTTTCATTTGGGGGAGGGACAGGGGCCTACGAGCAGTACTTC; J: TRBJ2-7; length: 17; V: TRBV5-1; size: .; D: TRBD1
CDR3: CAIGRDNTEAFF; DNA: TGTGCCATCGGGCGAGATAACACTGAAGCTTTCTTT; J: TRBJ1-1; length: 12; V: TRBV10-3; size: .; D: .
CDR3: CASSKGDRGYTGELFF; DNA: TGTGCCAGCAGCAAGGGGGACAGGGGGTACACCGGGGAGCTGTTTTTT; J: TRBJ2-2; length: 16; V: TRBV11-3; size: few; D: TRBD1
CDR3: CASCTGTQNQPQHF; DNA: TGTGCCAGTTGTACCGGGACACAAAATCAGCCCCAGCATTTT; J: TRBJ1-5; length: 14; V: TRBV28; size: .; D: .
CDR3: CASRFSLGEAFF; DNA: TGTGCCAGCAGATTCAGCCTAGGTGAAGCTTTCTTT; J: TRBJ1-1; length: 12; V: TRBV5-5; size: .; D: .
CDR3: CASSQGLGVNEQFF; DNA: TGTGCCAGCAGCCAGGGACTAGGGGTCAATGAGCAGTTCTTC; J: TRBJ2-1; length: 14; V: TRBV3-1/TRBV3-2; size: once; D: TRBD2
CDR3: CASRKDSGGPYEQYF; DNA: TGTGCCAGCAGAAAGGATAGCGGGGGCCCCTACGAGCAGTACTTC; J: TRBJ2-7; length: 15; V: TRBV7-9; size: .; D: TRBD2
CDR3: CSVEDPRGEKLFF; DNA: TGCAGCGTTGAAGACCCGAGGGGGGAAAAACTGTTTTTT; J: TRBJ1-4; length: 13; V: TRBV29-1; size: .; D: .
CDR3: CASSVRGNAGDTIYF; DNA: TGTGCCAGCAGCGTCCGAGGGAACGCCGGTGACACCATATATTTT; J: TRBJ1-3; length: 15; V: TRBV9; size: .; D: .
CDR3: CASSLAAQSSYEQYF; DNA: TGTGCCAGCAGCTTAGCGGCACAGAGCTCCTACGAGCAGTACTTC; J: TRBJ2-7; length: 15; V: TRBV7-8; size: .; D: .
CDR3: CASSRTGGSGNTIYF; DNA: TGTGCCAGCAGCCGTACAGGGGGCTCTGGAAACACCATATATTTT; J: TRBJ1-3; length: 15; V: TRBV7-9; size: .; D: TRBD1
CDR3: CASSAPRGGGKLFF; DNA: TGTGCCAGCAGCGCCCCCCGGGGAGGGGGGAAACTGTTTTTT; J: TRBJ1-4; length: 14; V: TRBV9; size: .; D: .
CDR3: CASSLDRVTDTQYF; DNA: TGTGCCAGCAGCCTGGACAGGGTCACAGATACGCAGTATTTT; J: TRBJ2-3; length: 14; V: TRBV11-2; size: .; D: TRBD1
CDR3: CASSSGQGGRTDTQYF; DNA: TGTGCCAGCAGCTCGGGACAGGGGGGAAGGACAGATACGCAGTATTTT; J: TRBJ2-3; length: 16; V: TRBV7-6; size: .; D: TRBD1
CDR3: CASSQAQINTGELFF; DNA: TGCGCCAGCAGCCAAGCCCAGATAAACACCGGGGAGCTGTTTTTT; J: TRBJ2-2; length: 15; V: TRBV4-1; size: .; D: .
CDR3: CAISDYRDSYEQYF; DNA: TGTGCCATCAGTGATTACAGAGACAGCTACGAGCAGTACTTC; J: TRBJ2-7; length: 14; V: TRBV10-3; size: .; D: .
CDR3: CASSFGQSTDTQYF; DNA: TGCGCCAGCAGCTTTGGGCAGAGCACAGATACGCAGTATTTT; J: TRBJ2-3; length: 14; V: TRBV5-1; size: .; D: .